This TCR beta chain originates from a study of cytomegalovirus exposure and HLA in healthy donors (dated by TCRdb to the late 2010s). Concerning the study at large: An earlier analysis of roughly 500 of the donors reported more than 250 Gb of sequence data and 117 million unique TCR beta sequences from about 200 million T cells. An early release covering more than 500 HLA-typed donors comprised 300 to 350 gigabases of sequencing data and around 80 million unique TCR sequences. Of the 350 to 450 genotyped donors, over 65% fell in the genetic ancestry cluster associated with self-reported Caucasian donors. The study aimed to test whether cataloging public T cell receptors could reveal signatures of past pathogen exposure. The study used immunosequencing to profile the T cell repertoires of approximately 690 subjects and linked those repertoires to cytomegalovirus serostatus. Along with the approximately 650-subject first cohort, a separate validation cohort of roughly 110 different subjects was used. To predict cytomegalovirus infection status, the study brought together high-throughput TCR immunosequencing, statistical association of individual TCRs with disease status, and machine learning. In a later analysis, previously published TCR beta repertoires from hundreds of donors were re-analyzed and high-resolution HLA genotyping was added so that TCR occurrence patterns could be studied. Rather than using new phenotypic data, the later analysis identified candidate immune exposures from TCR beta sequences and from how often those sequences occurred across donors. In an earlier analysis of 587 of the donors, high-throughput TCR beta sequencing was used to judge whether each TCR beta V gene segment behaved as functional or pseudogenic. Donor age, sex, ethnicity and CMV serostatus were compiled alongside the repertoire data. A later genetic analysis took genome-wide SNP genotypes for about three fifths of the 666 donors and used that subset as a discovery cohort. All discovery cohort repertoires had been generated using a single sequencing platform. HLA typing covered class I and class II loci at four-digit resolution. Typing coverage differed by locus: A, B, C, DRB1 and DQB1 were typed in about 620-640 donors, DQA1 in 522, DPA1 in 600 to 610, and DPB1 in roughly 450. Because of strong linkage in the cohort, roughly five DR-DQ haplotypes were treated as single units for association and clustering. Across approximately 400 genotyped donors of the cohort, an average of roughly 200,000 unique TCR beta nucleotide sequences per donor were sequenced, and roughly 20% of those sequences were non-productive.

Broader findings and caveats from the paper: Because HLA typing was missing for some donors at each locus, association tests included only the typed subset. Because counts were too low, more than 15 rarely observed V segments, including chromosome 9 orphons, were excluded from the earlier analysis of around 590 of the donors. Specific HLA alleles were associated with 15,000 to 20,000 TCR beta sequences at a false discovery rate of 0.05 in a later analysis. A cluster of highly shared sequence variants was judged likely to represent a technical artifact of the sequencing pipeline. According to a later analysis, parvovirus B19, influenza, CMV and Epstein-Barr virus appeared linked to several top co-occurrence clusters. In vitro tests confirmed that a few of the cytomegalovirus-associated TCR beta chains recognize cytomegalovirus antigens. An earlier analysis of approximately 590 of the donors showed that most TCR beta V segments appeared in productive rearrangements either about 87% or about 30% of the time, which broadly matched IMGT annotations. The study gave a list of about 170 TCR beta chains associated with cytomegalovirus. A later genetic analysis reported fewer N-insertions in productive TCRs among donors in an Asian-associated ancestry cluster than the approximately 700-donor mean. It was suggested by the authors that the approach could potentially be generalized to other disease states and immunological phenotypes. A further reported finding was that TCR beta sequences accurately predicted the HLA-A and HLA-B alleles for most subjects in the first cohort. A later analysis found that HLA-associated TCR beta chains were more clonally expanded and had lower generation probabilities than equally common non-associated chains. Some IMGT-functional V segments, including TRBV6-2 and TRBV6-3, could not be distinguished by the 87-base-pair reads and were therefore excluded. According to a later analysis, TCR association rates differed among HLA loci, with DRB1 alleles showing the most associated TCRs and HLA-C alleles showing the fewest. Immune exposure information for the cohort was limited to CMV serostatus. The classifier was reported to diagnose cytomegalovirus status with high specificity and sensitivity in both the original and validation cohorts. Most TCR sequences were seen in very few donors, while some public TCRs were found in many individuals. When HLA alleles, especially DR and DQ, strongly co-occurred, TCR associations were difficult to assign to individual alleles. Sequencing depth was assumed to be roughly uniform across donors in the presence/absence analyses, though that assumption may not hold. Most CMV-associated TCR beta chains appeared to be HLA-restricted in a later analysis, and the HLA associations seemed to be driven largely by CMV exposure. Correlated functional status among segregating V segments might reflect linkage disequilibrium, but an unknown experimental factor could not be ruled out. In this cohort, only TCR beta chains were sequenced, and detectable features were limited by the absence of alpha or paired-chain data. A later genetic analysis associated a missense DCLRE1C variant with V-gene and J-gene trimming of TCR beta chains, and an independent cohort replicated the association.

The library was produced with the immunoSEQ multiplex PCR assay. The multiplex PCR relied on a mix of 60 forward primers for TCR Vbeta segments and 13 reverse primers for TCR Jbeta segments. The CDR3 region of rearranged TCR beta genes was amplified from genomic DNA by a multiplex PCR assay. The amplified TCR beta libraries were sequenced on the Illumina HiSeq System as 87-base-pair reads. The published analysis was carried out like this. A later analysis counted approximately 74 million unique TCR beta chains across the roughly 700 repertoires, and 10 million to 11 million of these chains were shared by at least two donors. Raw reads were error-corrected and collapsed into unique sequences with a nearest-neighbor algorithm that merged closely related sequences to remove PCR and sequencing errors. CDR3 sequences were aligned to IMGT reference sequences to assign V, D and J gene segments. Each retained sequence needed at least a six-nucleotide match to both a V gene segment and a J gene segment. A rearrangement counted as productive if the CDR3 had no stop codons and remained in frame with V and J, and every other rearrangement counted as non-productive. Following IMGT convention, CDR3 was defined as the stretch from the second conserved V-encoded cysteine to the conserved J-encoded phenylalanine. The earlier analysis of 587 of the donors excluded sequences that lacked an unambiguous match to a single V gene segment. In an earlier analysis of several hundred of the donors, V segments were called functional above 56.7% productive rearrangements and were called segregating when the between-donor standard deviation exceeded 5%. A statistical classification framework was built for diagnosing cytomegalovirus status from the catalog of TCR beta chain sequences. In a later analysis, V and J genes were assigned by comparing TCR nucleotide sequences against IMGT/GENE-DB human TR gene sequences. Using the TCRdist pipeline, a later analysis assigned CDR3 sequences along with most-parsimonious VDJ recombination scenarios. In a later analysis, every TCR beta chain was defined by the combination of its CDR3 amino acid sequence and its V-gene family, and reads without a unique V-gene family were dropped. In a later analysis, fewer than 650 highly shared, low-generation-probability nucleotide sequences were removed to address suspected cross-contamination and a sequencing artifact. For each public chain, a later analysis derived a clonal expansion index from normalized ranks of inferred template counts within each repertoire. In a later analysis, generation probabilities were computed with a VDJ recombination model fitted to out-of-frame rearrangements, and the resulting probabilities were checked against IGoR. In a later analysis, TCR-TCR, TCR-HLA and TCR-CMV co-occurrence was scored with hypergeometric tests, and a repertoire-size bias correction was applied to TCR pairs. To estimate false discovery rates, a later analysis permuted the HLA or CMV assignments 20 times. In a later analysis, co-occurring TCRs were grouped using DBSCAN, with TCRdist sequence similarity added in when clustering inside HLA-allele-positive subsets. Repertoires with fewer than 30,000 or more than 120,000 public chains were left out of co-occurrence clustering, as were about 5 repertoires with anomalous nucleotide sharing. TCRdb carries this immuneACCESS record with in-frame sequences only. Its versions omit some clonotypes, under half of them owing to an unresolved V gene in the studies checked, with the rest unexplained. D and trimming come from the DNA, and the V and J calls and clone size come from that table. For this sample the table gives around 65,000 clones, of which 55% to 75% were detected only once. The ten largest make up about a sixth of the sample.

As regards this clone: This clone's antigen is unknown. No base quality information exists; no much larger clone differs at one position.

The cohort comprised 550 to 700 healthy bone marrow donors. Cohort members were all nominally healthy when sampled, although unrecorded immune exposures were likely present. The donor tested CMV seropositive and was one of the 289 seropositive cohort members. A peripheral blood sample was provided by each donor, and peripheral blood mononuclear cells were used for TCR beta sequencing. The Qiagen DNeasy Blood Extraction Kit was used to extract genomic DNA from the blood cell samples. V and J are truncated by 5 bases and 1 base respectively, leaving an intervening sequence of 12 bases. The CDR3 measures 14 amino acids from cysteine to phenylalanine. Only CDR3 DNA is held: 42 bases, read in frame from base 1. CDR1 and CDR2 were assigned from the germline V gene as SGHTA and FQGNSA.

This receptor was taken from a man in his forties in good health and CMV-seropositive. The chain is encoded by TRBV7-2 joined to TRBJ2-7; TRBD2 is possibly the D segment (5 matching bases). Sequencing was carried out using PBMCs. Here the CDR3 is given as CASSPDYRSYEQYF. The DNA reads TGTGCCAGCAGCCCCGACTACCGGTCCTACGAGCAGTACTTC.